The next 20 T cell receptor beta chains were all read from a single sample in a study of early T cells in non-severe SARS-CoV-2 infection. TCRdb reprocessed the 5' RACE reads with MiXCR, giving one entry per CDR3 protein. The sample includes 84,000 or so distinct CDR3 sequences, 9% to 14% of them seen just once. The source material was whole blood. These receptors all come from an adult who was a healthcare worker with PCR-confirmed SARS-CoV-2 infection or an uninfected control (not recorded which).

The chain combines TRBV29-1 with TRBJ2-5; perhaps TRBD1 as D (6 bases). This CDR3 contains 18 residues. The V and J ends lost 5 bases and 2 bases respectively, with 27 bases between them. CDR1 and CDR2 from the germline V gene are SQVTM and ANQGSEA. Here the CDR3 reads CSVQMAPSGQWDQETQYF. CDR3 bases: TGCAGCGTTCAGATGGCGCCTTCCGGACAGTGGGATCAAGAGACCCAGTACTTC.

In its sample, this clonotype was seen a few times. The J gene is TRBJ2-7, the V gene TRBV3-1, with no clear D. This CDR3 comprises 15 residues. Deletions cut 5 bases from V and 6 bases from J, with 20 bases between. The germline V gene has CDR1 LGHDT and CDR2 YNNKEL (reference sequence). The CDR3 loop reads CASSGMGFAAAEQYF. CDR3 bases: TGTGCCAGCAGCGGCATGGGGTTTGCGGCAGCCGAGCAGTACTTC.

This clonotype was picked up a small number of times. The gene calls are TRBV9 and TRBJ2-1, with D perhaps TRBD2 (6 bases). Between the trimmed V and J ends, which lost 3 bases and 3 bases, there was a span of 16 bases. The CDR3 loop spans 16 amino acids. Per the germline V gene, CDR1 is SGDLS and CDR2 is YYNGEE. The CDR3 DNA follows: TGTGCCAGCAGCGCCGATCCGGGAGAGATCTACAATGAGCAGTTCTTC. The encoded protein is CASSADPGEIYNEQFF.

V usage is TRBV29-1 and J usage is TRBJ2-4, with D hard to call. Germline V lookup: CDR1 SQVTM, CDR2 ANQGSEA. This CDR3 has 13 amino acids. Trimming stripped 7 bases from V and 2 bases from J, with 12 bases between. CDR3 nucleotide sequence: TGCAGCGCGAGTGACGGACCCAAAAACATTCAGTACTTC. Translating it yields CSASDGPKNIQYF.

J is TRBJ2-3 and V is TRBV2; D not certain. Trimming shortened V by 6 bases and J by 3 bases, and 7 bases separated the two germline ends. CDR1 is SNHLY, CDR2 FYNNEI, per germline. The CDR3 totals 12 residues. The CDR3 protein is CASRGLTDTQYF. CDR3 in DNA: TGTGCCAGCAGGGGCCTGACAGATACGCAGTATTTT.

This clonotype was seen a handful of times. The gene calls are TRBV27 and TRBJ1-6, with a possible D match to TRBD1 (5 bases). Germline-derived CDR1 and CDR2 are MNHEY and SMNVEV (reference sequence). The V end lost 3 bases, the J end lost 7 bases, and 13 bases lay between the germline ends. This CDR3 spans 15 amino acids. The DNA for the CDR3 is TGTGCCAGCAGTTTCTCTCCCGGGGCCAATTCACCCCTCCACTTT. Translating it yields CASSFSPGANSPLHF.

This clonotype was observed a few times. The V gene is TRBV12-3 or TRBV12-4, the J gene TRBJ1-5; the D is unclear. Between the trimmed V and J ends, which lost 1 base and 11 bases, there was a span of 15 bases. The CDR3 is made up of 14 amino acids. The CDR3 spells CASSLGGSSTTQHF. DNA for the CDR3: TGTGCCAGCAGTTTAGGTGGGAGTAGCACGACCCAGCATTTT.

The rearrangement uses TRBV28 and TRBJ2-4, with D perhaps matching TRBD2 (6 bases). Germline V lookup: CDR1 MDHEN, CDR2 SYDVKM. V was pared by 10 bases and J by 15 bases, with 16 bases between. The CDR3 length is 10 residues. The CDR3 protein is CATRARGWYF. The CDR3 region has the DNA TGTGCCACTCGGGCCCGGGGGTGGTACTTC.

The chain recombines TRBV14 with TRBJ2-4; D may be TRBD1 (5 bases). CDR3 length: 15 amino acids. CDR1 is SGHDN, CDR2 FVKESK, per germline. V shed 1 base and J shed 1 base, with 8 bases lying between them. CDR3 sequence (DNA): TGTGCCAGCAGCCAAGGGGGCGCGGCCAAAAACATTCAGTACTTC. Translating it yields CASSQGGAAKNIQYF.

This clonotype was detected many times. The chain couples TRBV6-6 to TRBJ2-3; a weak D match, TRBD1 (5 bases). In germline, CDR1 is MNHNY, CDR2 SVGAGI (reference sequence). V lost 4 bases and J lost 3, with 8 bases in between. The CDR3 has 13 residues. CDR3 residues: CASSWGETDTQYF. As DNA, the CDR3 is TGTGCCAGCAGTTGGGGCGAAACAGATACGCAGTATTTT.

This clonotype was observed a few times. This rearrangement joins TRBV5-1 to TRBJ2-1; weak D call: TRBD1 (5 bases). Germline V gene sequence: CDR1 SGHRS, CDR2 YFSETQ. The V gene lost 8 bases and the J gene lost 0 bases, with 12 bases spanning the gap. This CDR3 spans 14 amino acids. For the CDR3, the DNA is TGCGCCAGTACGACAGATAGCTCCTACAATGAGCAGTTCTTC. This gives the protein CASTTDSSYNEQFF. Variable domain in full (rest from reference TRBV5-1 and TRBJ2-1): KAGVTQTPRYLIKTRGQQVTLSCSPISGHRSVSWYQQTPGQGLQFLFEYFSETQRNKGNFPGRFSGRQFSNSRSEMNVSTLELGDSALYLCASTTDSSYNEQFFGPGTRLTVL.

This clonotype was seen at least ten times. The gene calls are TRBV30 and TRBJ2-1; no reliable D call. The germline V gene encodes CDR1 GTSNPN and CDR2 SVGIG (reference sequence). This CDR3 comprises 16 residues. V was trimmed by 0 bases and J by 2 bases, leaving 14 bases between them. In DNA, the CDR3 is TGTGCCTGGAGTGTAATGTTGTCTGCTGCCTACAATGAGCAGTTCTTC. This gives the protein CAWSVMLSAAYNEQFF.

The chain couples TRBV5-1 to TRBJ2-7; TRBD1 agrees at 8 bases. Germline V CDR1 and CDR2: SGHRS, YFSETQ. The CDR3 extends over 14 amino acids. J lost 7 bases, V lost 4 bases, and 10 bases had no gene match. CDR3 DNA: TGCGCCAGCAGCCCATTCAGGGGGCCGGAAGAGCAGTACTTC. Protein sequence: CASSPFRGPEEQYF.

At least ten counts were recorded for this clonotype. V usage is TRBV7-2 and J usage is TRBJ2-1; the match to TRBD2 covers 12 bases. The germline V gene has CDR1 SGHTA and CDR2 FQGNSA. This CDR3 comprises 16 residues. V lost 5 bases and J lost 4; bases outside the gene matches: 6. The CDR3: CASSPPGTSGYNEQFF. The CDR3 coding sequence is TGTGCCAGCAGCCCCCCAGGGACTAGCGGGTACAATGAGCAGTTCTTC.

This clonotype has at least ten counts. The DNA for the CDR3 is TGTGCCAGCAGGCAAGGACTAGCGACAGATACGCAGTATTTT. Residues: CASRQGLATDTQYF. V and J are TRBV12-3 or TRBV12-4 and TRBJ2-3; 9 nucleotides agree with TRBD2. V trimming: 6 bases; J trimming: 3 bases; junction bases outside the gene matches: 4. There are 14 residues in the CDR3.

In this sample, this clonotype turned up a few times. A much larger clone is a single base away; this may be a read error. The rearrangement links TRBV7-9 to TRBJ1-5; D is possibly TRBD1 (5 bases). The germline V gene encodes CDR1 SEHNR and CDR2 FQNEAQ (reference sequence). Trimming removed 1 base at V and 3 bases at J, with 7 bases between. The CDR3 runs 14 residues. For the CDR3, the DNA is TGTGCCAGCAGCTTAGGAGGGGTCAATCAGCCCCAGCATTTT. Protein: CASSLGGVNQPQHF.

The table lists this clonotype with a few counts. This chain joins TRBV5-1 and TRBJ2-1; maybe TRBD2 (5 bases). V lost 0 bases, J lost 3 bases, and 13 bases lay in between. CDR1 is SGHRS and CDR2 is YFSETQ in the germline V gene. This CDR3 has 16 residues. The CDR3 loop reads CASSLVGSSSYNEQFF. In DNA, the CDR3 is TGCGCCAGCAGCTTGGTGGGGTCTAGCAGCTACAATGAGCAGTTCTTC.

This clonotype came up a few times. The rearrangement uses TRBV6-2 or TRBV6-3 and TRBJ2-1, with D tentatively TRBD1 (5 bases). CDR1 MNHEY and CDR2 SVGEGT come from the germline V gene. The germline V and J ends were trimmed by 2 bases and 4 bases, with 6 bases remaining between them. This CDR3 spans 13 amino acids. DNA of the CDR3: TGTGCCAGCAGTTACGGGGCTTACAATGAGCAGTTCTTC. Amino acid sequence: CASSYGAYNEQFF.

This clonotype came up many times. The genes are TRBV29-1 and TRBJ2-2; D remains ambiguous. In germline, CDR1 is SQVTM, CDR2 ANQGSEA. V was clipped by 4 bases and J by 6 bases, with 15 bases between them. There are 14 residues in the CDR3. The CDR3 sequence is CSVVVQIGAGELFF. For the CDR3, the DNA is TGCAGCGTTGTTGTACAGATTGGGGCCGGGGAGCTGTTTTTT.

This clonotype showed up many times. The CDR3 DNA sequence: TGTGCCAGCAGCTCTAGGGACCTTAGCGGCACAGAGACCCAGTACTTC. Translation gives CASSSRDLSGTETQYF. The chain combines TRBV11-2 with TRBJ2-5, with D perhaps TRBD2 (6 bases). Germline V gene lookup returns CDR1 SGHAT and CDR2 FQNNGV. This CDR3 comprises 16 residues. Between the trimmed V and J ends, which lost 4 bases and 4 bases, there was a span of 19 bases.